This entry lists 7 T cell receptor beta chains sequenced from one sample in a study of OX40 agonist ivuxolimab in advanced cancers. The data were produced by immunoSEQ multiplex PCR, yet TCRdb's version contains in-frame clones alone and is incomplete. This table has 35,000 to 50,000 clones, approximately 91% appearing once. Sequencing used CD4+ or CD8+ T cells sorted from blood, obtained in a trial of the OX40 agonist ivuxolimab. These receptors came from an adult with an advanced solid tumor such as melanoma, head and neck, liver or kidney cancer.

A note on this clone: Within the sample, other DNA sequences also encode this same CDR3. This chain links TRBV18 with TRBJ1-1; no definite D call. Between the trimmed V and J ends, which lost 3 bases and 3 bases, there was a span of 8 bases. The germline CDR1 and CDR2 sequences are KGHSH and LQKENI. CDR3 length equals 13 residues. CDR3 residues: CASSPIRDTEAFF. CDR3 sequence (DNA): TGTGCCAGCTCACCTATTAGGGACACTGAAGCTTTCTTT.

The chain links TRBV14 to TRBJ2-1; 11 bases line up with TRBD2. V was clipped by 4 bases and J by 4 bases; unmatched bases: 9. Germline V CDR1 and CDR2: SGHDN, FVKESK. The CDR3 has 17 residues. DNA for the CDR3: TGTGCCAGCAGCCGGGAGTTAGCGGGAGGGCCGTACAATGAGCAGTTCTTC. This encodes CASSRELAGGPYNEQFF.

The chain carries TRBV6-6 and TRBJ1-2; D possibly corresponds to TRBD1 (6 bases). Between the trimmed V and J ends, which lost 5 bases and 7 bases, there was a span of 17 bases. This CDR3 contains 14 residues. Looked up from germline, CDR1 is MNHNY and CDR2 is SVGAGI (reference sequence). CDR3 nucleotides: TGTGCCAGCAGTCCCGGACAGTCACCCCTTGGCTACACCTTC. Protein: CASSPGQSPLGYTF.

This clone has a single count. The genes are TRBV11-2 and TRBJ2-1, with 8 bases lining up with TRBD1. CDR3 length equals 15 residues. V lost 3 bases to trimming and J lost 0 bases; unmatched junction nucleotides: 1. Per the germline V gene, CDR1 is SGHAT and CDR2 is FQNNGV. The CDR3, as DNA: TGTGCCAGCAGCTTTCAGGGGGCCTCCTACAATGAGCAGTTCTTC. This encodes CASSFQGASYNEQFF.

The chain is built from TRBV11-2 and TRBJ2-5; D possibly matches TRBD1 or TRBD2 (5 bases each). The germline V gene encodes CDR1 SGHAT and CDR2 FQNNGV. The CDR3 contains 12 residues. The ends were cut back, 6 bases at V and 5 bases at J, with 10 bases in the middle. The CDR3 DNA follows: TGTGCCAGCAGTTCGGGGCCGGAGACCCAGTACTTC. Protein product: CASSSGPETQYF.

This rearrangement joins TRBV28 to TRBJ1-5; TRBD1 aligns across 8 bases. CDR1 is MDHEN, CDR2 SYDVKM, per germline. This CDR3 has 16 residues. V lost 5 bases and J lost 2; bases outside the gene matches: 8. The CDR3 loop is CASSLTSGQGNQPQHF. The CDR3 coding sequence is TGTGCCAGCAGTCTCACATCGGGACAGGGCAATCAGCCCCAGCATTTT.

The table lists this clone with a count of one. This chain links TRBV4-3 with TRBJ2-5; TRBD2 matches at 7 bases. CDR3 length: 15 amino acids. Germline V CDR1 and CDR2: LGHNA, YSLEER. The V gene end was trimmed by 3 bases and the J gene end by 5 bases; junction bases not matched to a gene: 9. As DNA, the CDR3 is TGCGCCAGCAGCCAGACGAGACTAGCCGGCGAGACCCAGTACTTC. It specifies CASSQTRLAGETQYF.